These 22 T cell receptor beta chains originate from one sample sequenced in a study of vaccination and CD4 T cells after COVID-19 (dated by TCRdb to 2021 to 2024). Preparation of the library involved PCR. Sequencing relied on an Illumina iSeq 100. TCR sequencing of DNA from cultured CD4+ T cells used the Oncomine TCR Beta short-read assay at the Johns Hopkins FTIC core. TCRdb reanalyzed the raw reads on its own, using fastp at Q25 for trimming and MiXCR for clone calling, and kept in-frame beta chains. Each CDR3 protein appears once, grouped with its most common genes and DNA. For this sample the table gives approximately 13,000 distinct CDR3 sequences, of which 40% to 65% were detected only once. Together, the top ten hold around 15% of the sample. Their cognate antigens are unknown. The sample's treatment or condition label, in plain terms: roughly ten-day PBMC culture with coronavirus spike peptide pools or control peptides (ViraFEST assay).

Sequencing was done on a sample of CD4+ T cells from blood, cultured in vitro. The receptors here all came from a human donor who had recovered from COVID-19.

The gene calls are TRBV7-9 and TRBJ2-7; perhaps TRBD2 as D (6 bases). This CDR3 region has 14 residues. Trimming left V 5 bases short and J 3 bases short, with 14 bases between. From germline, CDR1 is SEHNR and CDR2 FQNEAQ (reference sequence). The CDR3 is CASSPGGFGYEQYF. For the CDR3, the DNA is TGTGCCAGCAGCCCCGGAGGGTTCGGCTACGAGCAGTACTTC. The full variable domain, its missing parts supplied by reference TRBV7-9 and TRBJ2-7, is DTGVSQNPRHKITKRGQNVTFRCDPISEHNRLYWYRQTLGQGPEFLTYFQNEAQLEKSRLLSDRFSAERPKGSFSTLEIQRTEQGDSAMYLCASSPGGFGYEQYFGPGTRLTVT.

The J gene is TRBJ2-3, the V gene TRBV25-1; TRBD2 might be the D (6 bases). V was trimmed by 2 bases and J by 1 base, leaving 13 bases between them. The CDR3 runs 16 residues. Looked up from germline, CDR1 is MGHDK and CDR2 is SYGVNS. CDR3 bases: TGTGCCAGCAGTGAAATGGGGCGGGAACGCACAGATACGCAGTATTTT. This sequence encodes CASSEMGRERTDTQYF.

The V and J genes are TRBV12-5 and TRBJ2-1; 7 positions match TRBD2. The trim removed 7 bases at V and 3 bases at J, leaving 6 bases unmatched. This CDR3 has 14 residues. Germline V gene lookup returns CDR1 LGHNT and CDR2 FRNRAP. CDR3 DNA sequence: TGTGCTAGTGCGGGGGGACGGGGCTACAATGAGCAGTTCTTC. Amino acid sequence: CASAGGRGYNEQFF.

This clonotype was detected only a few times. The V and J genes are TRBV24-1 and TRBJ1-4; 7 nucleotides line up with TRBD1. CDR3 length: 17 amino acids. Looked up from germline, CDR1 is KGHDR and CDR2 is SFDVKD. V was pared by 2 bases and J by 5 bases, with 10 bases of the junction left unmatched. CDR3: CATSDSPRGRGNEKLFF. Written as DNA, the CDR3 is TGTGCCACCAGTGATTCTCCCAGGGGGAGAGGGAATGAAAAACTGTTTTTT.

This sequence joins TRBV5-1 and TRBJ2-3; 11 bases agree with TRBD2. This CDR3 has 16 residues. CDR1 SGHRS and CDR2 YFSETQ come from the germline V gene. V gave up 2 bases and J gave up 1 base; unmatched junction bases: 3. The CDR3 sequence: CASSLLAGVGTDTQYF. The CDR3 coding sequence is TGCGCCAGCAGCTTACTAGCGGGAGTGGGCACAGATACGCAGTATTTT.

This clonotype was detected only a few times. The J gene is TRBJ2-3, the V gene TRBV4-1; 9 nucleotides agree with TRBD2. V lost 3 bases to trimming and J lost 5 bases; unmatched junction nucleotides: 6. This CDR3 is 15 amino acids long. CDR1 MGHRA and CDR2 YSYEKL come from the germline V gene. The chain's CDR3 is CASSQLAGVQDTQYF. CDR3 nucleotides: TGCGCCAGCAGCCAGTTAGCGGGAGTACAAGATACGCAGTATTTT.

In DNA, the CDR3 is TGCAGTGCTCCCGCGGTCAAAAACATTCAGTACTTC. The encoded protein is CSAPAVKNIQYF. This chain links TRBV20-1 with TRBJ2-4; D unclear. The V and J ends lost 5 bases and 3 bases respectively, with 8 bases between them. This CDR3 is built from 12 residues. Looked up from germline, CDR1 is DFQATT and CDR2 is SNEGSKA (reference sequence).

This clonotype has just one count. The V gene is TRBV20-1, the J gene TRBJ1-6; D may be TRBD1 (6 bases). Germline values: CDR1 DFQATT, CDR2 SNEGSKA (reference sequence). The V gene lost 1 base and the J gene lost 6 bases, with 13 bases spanning the gap. The CDR3 contains 15 residues. CDR3 DNA sequence: TGCAGTGCTAGAGGGGGAGCGGGGGCTAATTCACCCCTCCACTTT. It translates to CSARGGAGANSPLHF.

This chain links TRBV5-1 with TRBJ2-7, with D possibly called TRBD1 or TRBD2 (5 bases each). Trimming removed 1 base at V and 2 bases at J, with 13 bases between. Germline V CDR1 and CDR2: SGHRS, YFSETQ. The CDR3 loop spans 15 amino acids. CDR3 sequence (DNA): TGCGCCAGCAGCTTGACGGGGCCGTTAACCTACGAGCAGTACTTC. Translated, it gives CASSLTGPLTYEQYF.

The chain is built from TRBV7-2 and TRBJ2-1, with D uncertain. CDR3 length: 15 amino acids. Trimming shortened V by 7 bases and J by 1 base, and 14 bases separated the two germline ends. Germline V CDR1 and CDR2: SGHTA, FQGNSA. This chain's CDR3 is CASMLDWRSYNEQFF. DNA for the CDR3: TGTGCCAGCATGCTTGACTGGCGGTCCTACAATGAGCAGTTCTTC.

This clonotype came up a few times. J is TRBJ2-3 and V is TRBV6-5; 13 nucleotides match TRBD2. The CDR3 spans 16 residues. The germline V gene has CDR1 MNHEY and CDR2 SVGAGI. V trimming: 3 bases; J trimming: 4 bases; junction bases outside the gene matches: 4. The CDR3 sequence is CASSYTLAGGADTQYF. In DNA, the CDR3 is TGTGCCAGCAGTTATACACTAGCGGGAGGGGCAGATACGCAGTATTTT.

There are a few counts of this clonotype. The genes are TRBV27 and TRBJ2-5; 8 nucleotides align to TRBD2. This CDR3 has 14 residues. V dropped 5 bases and J dropped 5; count of bases not matched to a gene: 7. Germline V lookup: CDR1 MNHEY, CDR2 SMNVEV (reference sequence). This CDR3 is CASSPWTSSETQYF. The CDR3 region has the DNA TGTGCCAGCAGTCCCTGGACTAGCTCGGAGACCCAGTACTTC.

The chain carries TRBV20-1 and TRBJ2-3, with TRBD2 identical over 10 bases. This CDR3 has 16 amino acids. CDR1 is DFQATT and CDR2 is SNEGSKA in the germline V gene (reference sequence). The J segment lost 2 bases and the V segment lost 1 base, leaving 6 bases of the junction unmatched. Here the CDR3 reads CSARGTTSGYTDTQYF. In nucleotides, the CDR3 is TGCAGTGCTAGAGGGACGACTAGCGGGTACACAGATACGCAGTATTTT.

The chain joins TRBV24-1 to TRBJ2-5; 10 nucleotides match TRBD1. CDR3 length: 18 residues. The germline V gene has CDR1 KGHDR and CDR2 SFDVKD. V trimming: 0 bases; J trimming: 5 bases; junction bases outside the gene matches: 11. CDR3 in DNA: TGTGCCACCAGTGATTTGGTTTCTAGGACAGGGGGACGGGAGACCCAGTACTTC. It is translated as CATSDLVSRTGGRETQYF.

This clonotype was observed a handful of times. The J gene is TRBJ1-2, the V gene TRBV19; TRBD1 is a possible D gene (5 bases). Trimming stripped 7 bases from V and 8 bases from J, with 29 bases between. CDR1 is LNHDA and CDR2 is SQIVND in the germline V gene (reference sequence). This CDR3 comprises 17 residues. This CDR3 is CASTDPAGRGAPDGYTF. The CDR3 DNA sequence: TGTGCCAGTACCGATCCCGCGGGGAGGGGTGCCCCCGACGGCTACACCTTC.

The J gene is TRBJ2-1, the V gene TRBV7-8, with D perhaps TRBD2 (6 bases). CDR3 length: 16 residues. Per germline, CDR1 SGHVS and CDR2 FQNEAQ. The germline V and J ends were trimmed by 5 bases and 8 bases, with 22 bases remaining between them. The CDR3 coding sequence is TGTGCCAGCAGCGAAGAGGACTATCCTCCTAAGGATGAGCAGTTCTTC. Protein sequence: CASSEEDYPPKDEQFF.

The chain couples TRBV20-1 to TRBJ1-6; D gene unclear. Germline V CDR1 and CDR2: DFQATT, SNEGSKA (reference sequence). The CDR3 extends over 18 amino acids. V was cut by 0 bases and J by 0 bases, with 15 bases left in between. In nucleotides, the CDR3 is TGCAGTGCTAGAGATCCCCAGCGGGGTAGCTCCTATAATTCACCCCTCCACTTT. Protein: CSARDPQRGSSYNSPLHF.

The table lists this clonotype with a count of one. The chain links TRBV7-3 to TRBJ2-2, with 10 bases identical to TRBD2. CDR1 SGHTA and CDR2 FQGTGA come from the germline V gene. The CDR3 sequence is 16 residues long. Losses at the gene ends were 5 bases for V and 6 bases for J; bases not matched to a gene: 9. As DNA, the CDR3 is TGTGCCAGCAGCCCTAGCGGGAGCTTTGGTGCCGGGGAGCTGTTTTTT. Translation: CASSPSGSFGAGELFF. The whole variable domain, filled in from reference TRBV7-3 and TRBJ2-2, reads GAGVSQTPSNKVTEKGKYVELRCDPISGHTALYWYRQSLGQGPEFLIYFQGTGAADDSGLPNDRFFAVRPEGSVSTLKIQRTERGDSAVYLCASSPSGSFGAGELFFGEGSRLTVL.

The chain has TRBV5-4 and TRBJ2-2, with 14 bases aligning to TRBD2. CDR1 and CDR2 (germline): SGHNT, YYREEE (reference sequence). The V and J ends lost 0 bases and 6 bases, in that order; junction bases with no gene match: 1. The CDR3 runs 16 residues. For the CDR3, the DNA is TGTGCCAGCAGCTTGGCGGGACTAGCGGGAGCCGGGGAGCTGTTTTTT. Residues: CASSLAGLAGAGELFF.

This clonotype was observed a handful of times. The CDR3 region has the DNA TGTGCCAGCAGCCCCCGCAGGACAGGGGGCGAGGATGGCTACACCTTC. Residues: CASSPRRTGGEDGYTF. This chain links TRBV7-2 with TRBJ1-2; the match to TRBD1 covers 11 bases. This CDR3 comprises 16 residues. Germline-derived CDR1 and CDR2 are SGHTA and FQGNSA. Trimming cost V 5 bases and J 6 bases; bases outside gene matches: 11.

The chain recombines TRBV20-1 with TRBJ2-1; D unresolved. V was pared by 4 bases and J by 7 bases, with 11 bases between. This CDR3 is 12 amino acids long. CDR1 and CDR2 (germline): DFQATT, SNEGSKA (reference sequence). DNA of the CDR3: TGCAGTGCTATTCCAAGGGCGAATGAGCAGTTCTTC. This gives the protein CSAIPRANEQFF.

This rearrangement joins TRBV10-3 to TRBJ1-5; TRBD1 might be the D (5 bases). This CDR3 contains 15 residues. V gave up 3 bases and J gave up 0 bases, with 9 bases separating them. Germline CDR1 is ENHRY and CDR2 is SYGVKD. The CDR3 sequence: CAISEGADSNQPQHF. The DNA of the CDR3 is TGTGCCATCAGTGAAGGGGCGGATAGCAATCAGCCCCAGCATTTT.